Listed below are T cell receptor beta chains from one sample, sequenced in a study of blood T cells in healthy people across ages. TCRdb ran MiXCR on the 5' RACE reads and lists one entry per CDR3 protein. The repertoire has 1.8 million or so distinct CDR3 sequences, about 39% of them found once; the top ten carry 20% to 25%. The material sequenced was blood. The receptors come from a human donor in good health. Each CDR3 is given with its conserved first and last residue. The order of the fields is CDR3 DNA, CDR3 protein, J gene, V gene, clone size, D gene. A D gene is named only where the DNA matches it firmly. Clone size is stated in some rows and not others, as once, few, many or a class when expanded.

TGTGCCAGCAGCGGGGGCAGGGGTAGCAATCAGCCCCAGCATTTT | CASSGGRGSNQPQHF | TRBJ1-5 | TRBV13 | . | .
TGCGCCAGCAGCCAAGAGATGGCAGGGGCCTTAACAGATACGCAGTATTTT | CASSQEMAGALTDTQYF | TRBJ2-3 | TRBV4-3 | few | .
TGTGCCAGCAGTGAATTTAAGGAGTATGGTTCACCCCTCCACTTT | CASSEFKEYGSPLHF | TRBJ1-6 | TRBV2 | few | .
TGTGCCAGCAGCCATACTAGCGGGTCATTCTCCTACGAGCAGTACTTC | CASSHTSGSFSYEQYF | TRBJ2-7 | TRBV7-2 | few | TRBD2
TGTGCCAGCAGACTTACCCACTATCAGCCCCAGCATTTT | CASRLTHYQPQHF | TRBJ1-5 | TRBV6-1 | few | .
TGTGCCAGCAGCCTTTCTTTTAATACGCAGTATTTT | CASSLSFNTQYF | TRBJ2-3 | TRBV7-2 | . | .
TGCGGCGGGGCGTACAATGAGCAGTTCTTC | CGGAYNEQFF | TRBJ2-1 | TRBV20-1 | . | .
TGTGCCAGGAGAGGACTAGCGGGGAACCGAAATCCTAGCACAGATACGCAGTATTTT | CARRGLAGNRNPSTDTQYF | TRBJ2-3 | TRBV2 | . | TRBD2
TGCAGTGCTAGAGGGGCTAGCGGGGTTACAGATACGCAGTATTTT | CSARGASGVTDTQYF | TRBJ2-3 | TRBV20-1 | . | TRBD2
TGTGCCAGCACCTCAGACAGGGCTGGGTTTGACTACGAGCAGTACTTC | CASTSDRAGFDYEQYF | TRBJ2-7 | TRBV28 | few | TRBD1
TGTGCCAGCAGTCAGGGACTGGAGGGCTACACCTTC | CASSQGLEGYTF | TRBJ1-2 | TRBV6-2/TRBV6-3 | . | .
TGTGCCAGCAGCTTAGGGTCGCCAGCTAACTATGGCTACACCTTC | CASSLGSPANYGYTF | TRBJ1-2 | TRBV7-2 | . | .
TGTGCCAGCAGCCCCGGGACAGGGGCAAGTGCAGATGCGGAGTATTTT | CASSPGTGASADAEYF | TRBJ2-3 | TRBV12-3/TRBV12-4 | . | TRBD1
TGCAGCGGCCGGGACGGCGCTGAAGCTTTCTTT | CSGRDGAEAFF | TRBJ1-1 | TRBV29-1 | few | .
TGTGCCAGCAGCTTATTCCAGGTCTACGAGCAGTACTTC | CASSLFQVYEQYF | TRBJ2-7 | TRBV7-2 | . | .
TGTGCCAGCAGCGCCGGACTACTACCTGTCACACAGTACTTC | CASSAGLLPVTQYF | TRBJ2-7 | TRBV5-5 | . | .
TGTGCCTGGATATCAGCGGTCTCCTACGAGCAGTACTTC | CAWISAVSYEQYF | TRBJ2-7 | TRBV30 | . | .
TGCGCCAGCAGCTTGGTCCCGACAGAAAACTATGGCTACACCTTC | CASSLVPTENYGYTF | TRBJ1-2 | TRBV5-1 | many | .
TGTGCCAGCAGCTCTACTATCCCCCTTGTTGGGGGAAGCACAGATACGCAGTATTTT | CASSSTIPLVGGSTDTQYF | TRBJ2-3 | TRBV7-9 | . | .
TGTGCCAGCGGTTTGAACAGGGGCGGGTACGAGCAGTACTTC | CASGLNRGGYEQYF | TRBJ2-7 | TRBV28 | . | TRBD1
TGTGCCAGCAGTCGGGGGCCTAACTATGGCTACACCTTC | CASSRGPNYGYTF | TRBJ1-2 | TRBV7-2 | . | .
TGTGCCAGCAGTTACTCGACGGTAGATCAAGAGACCCAGTACTTC | CASSYSTVDQETQYF | TRBJ2-5 | TRBV6-5 | few | .
TGTGCCACCTCTCCCAGTCTTGTGAACGAGCAGTACTTC | CATSPSLVNEQYF | TRBJ2-7 | TRBV28 | . | .
TGTGCCAGCAGCTTAGCAGGTCAATTATTGGCGACCCAGGACTTC | CASSLAGQLLATQDF | TRBJ2-5 | TRBV11-3 | . | .
TGTGCCAGCAGCTTAGATGGGACAGGGGGCTTCAATGAGCAGTTCTTC | CASSLDGTGGFNEQFF | TRBJ2-1 | TRBV13 | few | TRBD1
TGTGCCAGCAGCGTAGCTGATTTCGGGACACCCCCTAACTATGGCTACACCTTC | CASSVADFGTPPNYGYTF | TRBJ1-2 | TRBV9 | few | .
TGCGCCAGCAGCTTGGGACGGGGGTCCGGAACCTACGAGCAGTACTTC | CASSLGRGSGTYEQYF | TRBJ2-7 | TRBV5-1 | few | .
TGCGCCAGCAGCTTGGGGACAAGGTACGAGCAGTACTTC | CASSLGTRYEQYF | TRBJ2-7 | TRBV5-1 | many | .